This entry concerns a single TCR beta chain. Extracted from the samples, RNA was reverse transcribed into cDNA to serve as the sequencing template. The data were produced by immunoSEQ multiplex PCR, yet TCRdb's version contains in-frame clones alone and is incomplete. The data hold nearly 110,000 clones, with less than 90% observed a single time. The data originate from a study of CD8+ T cells in alopecia areata. Trimming shortened V by 4 bases and J by 7 bases, and 13 bases separated the two germline ends. This CDR3 is built from 12 residues. Germline V gene sequence: CDR1 SQVTM, CDR2 ANQGSEA. Treatment here: oral pan-JAK inhibitor, 5-10 mg twice daily.

The receptor was isolated from a human donor with alopecia areata. Sequenced here: CD8+ T cells sorted from blood, sampled at week 24, from a patient treated with tofacitinib. The rearrangement links TRBV29-1 to TRBJ1-1; possible D gene TRBD1, 5 bases. CDR3 residues: CSVVGRRGEAFF. In DNA, the CDR3 is TGCAGCGTTGTGGGCCGAAGGGGTGAAGCTTTCTTT.